The clone carrying this T cell receptor beta chain was counted only a few times. The antigen remains unidentified. TCR beta libraries were prepared from cDNA with unique molecular identifiers. Out of roughly 0.85 to 10 million T cells, a few hundred thousand cDNA molecules were generated. From the PCR reads, TCRdb called clonotypes with MiXCR, one entry per CDR3 protein. Of about 620,000 distinct CDR3 sequences listed, 44% are singletons. The data originate from a study of post-analysis software for immune sequencing data. Study results and caveats: Among 5 or 6 TRBV segments more frequent in patients than controls were TRBV5-6, TRBV5-1 and TRBV20-1. Diversity measured as normalized Chao1 was significantly lower in multiple sclerosis patients than in controls. The authors found that F measure strongly co-clustered same-batch samples.

V lost 3 bases and J 0 bases, leaving 12 bases between the germline ends. The CDR3 covers 15 residues. The germline CDR1 and CDR2 sequences are LGHNA and YNFKEQ. The gene calls are TRBV4-2 and TRBJ2-7, with D possibly TRBD1 on 6 matching bases. The sequence came from a girl aged 5-17 years with multiple sclerosis. Source material: blood. The chain's CDR3 is CASSHRQVTSYEQYF. In DNA form, the CDR3 reads TGTGCCAGCAGCCATAGACAGGTCACCTCCTACGAGCAGTACTTC.